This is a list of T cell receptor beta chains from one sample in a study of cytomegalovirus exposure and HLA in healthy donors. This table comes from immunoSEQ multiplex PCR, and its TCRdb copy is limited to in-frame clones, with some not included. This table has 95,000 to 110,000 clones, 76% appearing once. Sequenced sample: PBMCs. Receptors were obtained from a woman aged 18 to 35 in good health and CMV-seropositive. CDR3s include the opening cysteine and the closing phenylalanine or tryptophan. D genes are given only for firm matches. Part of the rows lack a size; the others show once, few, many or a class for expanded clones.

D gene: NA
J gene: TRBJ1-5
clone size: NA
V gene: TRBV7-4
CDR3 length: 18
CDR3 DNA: TGTGCCAGCAGCTTAAACCCACCCAGGGGCCATAGCAATCAGCCCCAGCATTTT
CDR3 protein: CASSLNPPRGHSNQPQHF

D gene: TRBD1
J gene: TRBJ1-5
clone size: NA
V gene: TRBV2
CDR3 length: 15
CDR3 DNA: TGTGCCAGCAGTGAATTCGGACAGGGCGGGCGGGCCCAGCATTTT
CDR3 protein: CASSEFGQGGRAQHF

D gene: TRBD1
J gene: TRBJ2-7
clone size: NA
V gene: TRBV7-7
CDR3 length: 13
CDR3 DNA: TGTGCTAGCAGCTTTGACAGGGGCGACGAGCAGTACTTC
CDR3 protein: CASSFDRGDEQYF

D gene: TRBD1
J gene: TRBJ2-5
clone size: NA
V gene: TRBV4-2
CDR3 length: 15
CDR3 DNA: TGTGCCAGCAGCCCGAAGGGACAGGCACAAGAGACCCAGTACTTC
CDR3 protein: CASSPKGQAQETQYF

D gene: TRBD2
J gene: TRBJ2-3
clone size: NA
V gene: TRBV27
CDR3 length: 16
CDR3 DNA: TGTGCCAGCAGTATCCTAGCGGGGGGCTCCACAGATACGCAGTATTTT
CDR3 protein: CASSILAGGSTDTQYF

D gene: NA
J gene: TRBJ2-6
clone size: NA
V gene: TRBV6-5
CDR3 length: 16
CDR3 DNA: TGTGCCAGCAGTTACTCTTCAGGGTCTGGGGCCAACGTCCTGACTTTC
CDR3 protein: CASSYSSGSGANVLTF

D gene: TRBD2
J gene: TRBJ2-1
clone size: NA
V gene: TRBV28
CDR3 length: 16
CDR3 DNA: TGTGCCAGCAGTTTACTGGTCGGGAGGGGGGGCAATGAGCAGTTCTTC
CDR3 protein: CASSLLVGRGGNEQFF

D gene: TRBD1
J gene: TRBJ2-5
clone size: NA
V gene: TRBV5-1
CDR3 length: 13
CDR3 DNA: TGCGCCAGCCAGGGGGCGCCGGAAGAGACCCAGTACTTC
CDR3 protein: CASQGAPEETQYF

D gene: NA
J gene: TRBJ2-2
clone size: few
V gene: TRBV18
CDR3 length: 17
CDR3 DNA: TGTGCCAGCTCCAAAGGAGATGGGCCCCGGGGCACCGGGGAGCTGTTTTTT
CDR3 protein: CASSKGDGPRGTGELFF

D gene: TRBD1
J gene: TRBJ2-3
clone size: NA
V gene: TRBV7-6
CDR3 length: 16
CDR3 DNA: TGTGCCAGCAGCTTCTCCGGGACAGGAAGCACAGATACGCAGTATTTT
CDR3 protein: CASSFSGTGSTDTQYF

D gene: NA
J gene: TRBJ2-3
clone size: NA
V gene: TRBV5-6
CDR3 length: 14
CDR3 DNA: TGTGCCAGCAGCTGGGGCGGTTCCACAGATACGCAGTATTTT
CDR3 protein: CASSWGGSTDTQYF

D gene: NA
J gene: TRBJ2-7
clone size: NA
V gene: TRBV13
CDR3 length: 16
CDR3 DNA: TGTGCCAGCAGCTTGACGCGAGAGGGCCTCTCCTACGAGCAGTACTTC
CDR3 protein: CASSLTREGLSYEQYF

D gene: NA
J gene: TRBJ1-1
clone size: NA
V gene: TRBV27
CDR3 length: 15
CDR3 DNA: TGTGCCAGCTGGCACCCCAAGAGGATGAACACTGAAGCTTTCTTT
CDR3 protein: CASWHPKRMNTEAFF

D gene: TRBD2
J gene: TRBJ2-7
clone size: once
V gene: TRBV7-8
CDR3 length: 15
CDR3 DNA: TGTGCCAGCAGCCTCAAGCGGGGGGCCCCCACGGAGCAGTACTTC
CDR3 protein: CASSLKRGAPTEQYF

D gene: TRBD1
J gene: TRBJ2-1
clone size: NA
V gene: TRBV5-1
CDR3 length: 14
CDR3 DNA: TGCGCCAGCAGCCCTAGACAGGGTAGGAATGAGCAGTTCTTC
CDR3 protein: CASSPRQGRNEQFF

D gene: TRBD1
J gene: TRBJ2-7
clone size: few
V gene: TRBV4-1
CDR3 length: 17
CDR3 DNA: TGCGCCAGCGGGGCCTCTCCCGGGACAGAGAATCCCTACGAGCAGTACTTC
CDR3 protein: CASGASPGTENPYEQYF

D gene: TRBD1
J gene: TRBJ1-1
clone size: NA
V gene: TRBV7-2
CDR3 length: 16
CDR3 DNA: TGTGCCAGCAGCTGGAGCCCGGGACAGGGAAAAACTGAAGCTTTCTTT
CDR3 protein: CASSWSPGQGKTEAFF